This T cell receptor (beta chain) was sequenced in a study of T cell responses to AZD1222 COVID-19 vaccine. Study-level points and caveats: Targeting of unmutated variant regions was reportedly seen in nearly half of spike-specific TCRs. Donors, mostly white British, included more females; clonal diversity was possibly underestimated.

Trimming took off 3 bases at V and 7 bases at J, with 15 bases between the two ends. CDR3 length equals 15 residues. Germline assignment: CDR1 KGHDR and CDR2 SFDVKD. A remark on this clone: Its antigen is not identified.

Assay: immunoSEQ multiplex PCR; the TCRdb copy retains only in-frame clones and omits some. The sample lists 120,000 to 150,000 clones, roughly 92% occurring once. Sample: peripheral blood, taken 28 days after the second AZD1222 dose. The TCR sequence derives from an adult who received the AZD1222 COVID-19 vaccine. J is TRBJ2-1 and V is TRBV24-1; D is uncertain. CDR3 amino acids: CATSDVGDLANEQFF. In DNA form, the CDR3 reads TGTGCCACCAGTGATGTGGGCGACTTAGCTAATGAGCAGTTCTTC.